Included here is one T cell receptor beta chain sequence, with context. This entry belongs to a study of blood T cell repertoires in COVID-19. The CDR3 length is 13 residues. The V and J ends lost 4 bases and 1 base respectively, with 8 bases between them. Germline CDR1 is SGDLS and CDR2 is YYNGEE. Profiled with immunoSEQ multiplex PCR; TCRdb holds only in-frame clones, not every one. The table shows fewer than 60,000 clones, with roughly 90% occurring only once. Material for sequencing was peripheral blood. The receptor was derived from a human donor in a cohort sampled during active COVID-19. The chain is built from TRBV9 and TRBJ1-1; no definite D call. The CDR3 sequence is CASSSGPNTEAFF. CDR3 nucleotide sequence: TGTGCCAGCAGCTCGGGTCCGAACACTGAAGCTTTCTTT.